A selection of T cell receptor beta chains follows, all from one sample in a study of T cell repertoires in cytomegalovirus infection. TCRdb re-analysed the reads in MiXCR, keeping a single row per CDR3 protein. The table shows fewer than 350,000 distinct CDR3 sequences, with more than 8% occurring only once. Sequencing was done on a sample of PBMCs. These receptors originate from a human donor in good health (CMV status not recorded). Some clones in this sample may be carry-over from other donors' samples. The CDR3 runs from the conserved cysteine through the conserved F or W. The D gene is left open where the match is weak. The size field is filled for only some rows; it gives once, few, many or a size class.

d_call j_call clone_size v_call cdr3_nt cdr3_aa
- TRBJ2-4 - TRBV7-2 TGTGCCAGCAGCTTAAGGCCGATCGGCCGACCGGGACAAGTCAAAAACATTCAGTACTTC CASSLRPIGRPGQVKNIQYF
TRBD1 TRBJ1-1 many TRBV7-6 TGTGCCAGCAGCTTATACAGGGGGGAGGAAGCTTTCTTT CASSLYRGEEAFF
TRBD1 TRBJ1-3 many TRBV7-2 TGTGCCAGCAGTCCTCCCCGGGACAGGGCCGGAAACACCATATATTTT CASSPPRDRAGNTIYF
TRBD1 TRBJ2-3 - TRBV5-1 TGCGCCAGCAGCGTGGGACAGGGTGGCACAGATACGCAGTATTTT CASSVGQGGTDTQYF
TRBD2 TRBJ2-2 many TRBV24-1 TGTGCCACCAGTGATTCCTTAGCGGGGGGGAACACCGGGGAGCTGTTTTTT CATSDSLAGGNTGELFF
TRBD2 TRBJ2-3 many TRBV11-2 TGTGCCAGCAGCGAGACACTCGGGACTAGCGATCACACAGATACGCAGTATTTT CASSETLGTSDHTDTQYF
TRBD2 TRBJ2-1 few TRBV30 TGTGCCTGGAAGACTAGCGGGAGAGGGCCCTACAATGAGCAGTTCTTC CAWKTSGRGPYNEQFF
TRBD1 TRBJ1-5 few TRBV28 TGTGCCAGCACGGACAGGGCCAATCAGCCCCAGCATTTT CASTDRANQPQHF
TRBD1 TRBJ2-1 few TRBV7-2 TGTGCCAGCAGCTTAGGGGGACAGGGCTCCAATGAGCAGTTCTTC CASSLGGQGSNEQFF
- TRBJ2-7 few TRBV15 TGTGCCACCAGCACCTACTCGGGACCTAATTTTGGGCAGTACTTC CATSTYSGPNFGQYF
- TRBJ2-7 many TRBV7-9 TGTGCCAGCAGCTTAGCAGGGGCGGGGTACGAGCAGTACTTC CASSLAGAGYEQYF
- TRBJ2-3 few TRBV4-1 TGCGCCAGCAGCCCTCGTTTACCTAGCACAGATACGCAGTATTTT CASSPRLPSTDTQYF
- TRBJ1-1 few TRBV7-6 TGTGCCAGTGGGGGGCTAAACACTGAAGCTTTCTTT CASGGLNTEAFF
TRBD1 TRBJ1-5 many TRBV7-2 TGTGCCAGCAGCGGGACAGGGTGGCAGCCCCAGCATTTT CASSGTGWQPQHF
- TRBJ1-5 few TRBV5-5 TGTGCCAGCAGCTCACTCGTTTCGAGCGGTCAGCCCCAGCATTTT CASSSLVSSGQPQHF
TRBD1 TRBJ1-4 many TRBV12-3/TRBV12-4 TGTGCCAGCTGTGGGGACAGGGGCTCTATCTGTGAAAAACTGTTTTTT CASCGDRGSICEKLFF
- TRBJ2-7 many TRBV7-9 TGTGCCAGCCGTGCATCTTCGCTGGGCTACGAGCAGTACTTC CASRASSLGYEQYF
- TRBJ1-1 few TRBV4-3 TGCGCCAGCAGCCAAGAGTCGGAAGCTTTCTTT CASSQESEAFF
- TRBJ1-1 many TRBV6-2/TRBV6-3 TGTGCCAGCAGACCCGGGACACTGAACACTGAAGCTTTCTTT CASRPGTLNTEAFF
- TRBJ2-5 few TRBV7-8 TGTGCCAGCAGCTTTGAGGGTACCTCGGAGACCCAGTACTTC CASSFEGTSETQYF
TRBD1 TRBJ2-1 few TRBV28 TGTGCCAGCAGTACCTGGGACAGGAGCTTCTACAATGAGCAGTTCTTC CASSTWDRSFYNEQFF
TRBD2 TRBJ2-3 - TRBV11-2 TGTGCCAGCAGCTCGGGACTAGCGATCACAGATACGCAGTATTTT CASSSGLAITDTQYF
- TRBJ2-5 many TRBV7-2 TGTGCCAGCAGCTCTACCCTCCCGATGGGCCAAGAGACCCAGTACTTC CASSSTLPMGQETQYF
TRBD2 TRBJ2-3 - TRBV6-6 TGTGCCAGCAGTACCCCCGGCGGGAGGGTCTCTAGCACAGATACGCAGTATTTT CASSTPGGRVSSTDTQYF
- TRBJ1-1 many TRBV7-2 TGTGCCAGCAGCCCCCGGGAGGGGGTGAACACTGAAGCTTTCTTT CASSPREGVNTEAFF
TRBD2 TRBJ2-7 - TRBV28 TGTGCCAGCAGTTCTCTCCCCCAAGCGGGAGGTCAGTACTTC CASSSLPQAGGQYF
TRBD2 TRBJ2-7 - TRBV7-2 TGTGCCAGCAGCTTAGAAGGGGGACTAGCGGGGGCCCCGAGGTACTTC CASSLEGGLAGAPRYF
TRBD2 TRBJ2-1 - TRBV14 TGTGCCAGCAGCCCTCCGGGACTAGCGGGACCCTACAATGAGCAGTTCTTC CASSPPGLAGPYNEQFF
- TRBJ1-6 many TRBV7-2 TGTGCCAGCAGCTTTGGAGGAACCCTCCACTTT CASSFGGTLHF
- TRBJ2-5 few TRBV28 TGTGCCAGCAGTCATAGGACCCAGTACTTC CASSHRTQYF
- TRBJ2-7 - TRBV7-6 TGTGCCAGCAGCCCGGGGGTGTCCTACGAGCAGTACTTC CASSPGVSYEQYF
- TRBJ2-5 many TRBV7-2 TGTGCCAGCAGCTCCTCTAGCGCGCTCGGCGGAAAGACCCAGTACTTC CASSSSSALGGKTQYF
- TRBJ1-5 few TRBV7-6 TGTGCCAGCAGCTTATCGGGGGATAATCAGCCCCAGCATTTT CASSLSGDNQPQHF
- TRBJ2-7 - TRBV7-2 TGTGCCAGCAGCTTAGCTGGGGGAATAGAGGTCTACGAGCAGTACTTC CASSLAGGIEVYEQYF
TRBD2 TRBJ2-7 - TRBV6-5 TGTGCCAGCAGTCGATCATGGTCCAGCGGGATCTACTACGAGCAGTACTTC CASSRSWSSGIYYEQYF
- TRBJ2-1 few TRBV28 TGTGCCAGCAGTGCCCCCCAGGGTAACAATGAGCAGTTCTTC CASSAPQGNNEQFF
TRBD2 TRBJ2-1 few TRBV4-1 TGCGCCAGCAGCCAAGCCGGGGGGGGCGGGGGGGGAAATGAGCAGTTCTTC CASSQAGGGGGGNEQFF
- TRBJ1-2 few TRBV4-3 TGCGCCAGCAGCCCAAGACGGACCTCAGGATATGGCTACACCTTC CASSPRRTSGYGYTF
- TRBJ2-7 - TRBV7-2 TGTGCCAGCAGCTTACTTCGAAGCTACGAGCAGTACTTC CASSLLRSYEQYF
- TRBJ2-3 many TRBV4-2 TGTGCCAGCAGCCAGACGGTGGGCACAGATACGCAGTATTTT CASSQTVGTDTQYF
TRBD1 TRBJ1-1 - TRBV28 TGTGCCAGCGCCCCGGGGTTGCAGGGGGCTGAAGCTTTCTTT CASAPGLQGAEAFF
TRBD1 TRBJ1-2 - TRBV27 TGTGCCACCCGGACAGGAGGGGGCTATGGCTACACCTTC CATRTGGGYGYTF
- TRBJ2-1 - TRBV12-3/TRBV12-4 TGTGCCAGCAGTCGTGACTACCACAATGAGCAGTTCTTC CASSRDYHNEQFF
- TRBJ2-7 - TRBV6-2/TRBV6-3 TGTGCCAGCTATGAACGCGGCGAGCAGTACTTC CASYERGEQYF